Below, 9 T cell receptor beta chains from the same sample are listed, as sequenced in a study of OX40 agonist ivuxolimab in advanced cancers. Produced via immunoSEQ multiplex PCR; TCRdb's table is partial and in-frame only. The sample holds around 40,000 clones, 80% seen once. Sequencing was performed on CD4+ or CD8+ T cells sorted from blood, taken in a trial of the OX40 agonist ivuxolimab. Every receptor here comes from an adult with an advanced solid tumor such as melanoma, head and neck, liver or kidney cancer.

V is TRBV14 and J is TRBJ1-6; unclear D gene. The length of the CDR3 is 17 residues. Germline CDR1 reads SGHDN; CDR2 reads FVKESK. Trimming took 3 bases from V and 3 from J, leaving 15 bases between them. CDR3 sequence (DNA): TGTGCCAGCAGCCAGTATGGGCCCTCTATCTATAATTCACCCCTCCACTTT. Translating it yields CASSQYGPSIYNSPLHF.

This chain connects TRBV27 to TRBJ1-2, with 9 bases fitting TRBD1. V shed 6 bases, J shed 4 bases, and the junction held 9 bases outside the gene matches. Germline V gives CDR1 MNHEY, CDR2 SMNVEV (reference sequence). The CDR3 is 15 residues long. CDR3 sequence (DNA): TGTGCCAGCAGGCCACAGGGGGCGCAGGGCTATGGCTACACCTTC. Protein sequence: CASRPQGAQGYGYTF.

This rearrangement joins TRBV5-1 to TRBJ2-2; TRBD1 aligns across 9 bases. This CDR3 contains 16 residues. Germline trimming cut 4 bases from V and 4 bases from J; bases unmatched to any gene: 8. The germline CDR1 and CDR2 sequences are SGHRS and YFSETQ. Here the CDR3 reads CASSPGDRVGTGELFF. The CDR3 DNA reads TGCGCCAGCAGCCCTGGGGACAGGGTGGGCACCGGGGAGCTGTTTTTT.

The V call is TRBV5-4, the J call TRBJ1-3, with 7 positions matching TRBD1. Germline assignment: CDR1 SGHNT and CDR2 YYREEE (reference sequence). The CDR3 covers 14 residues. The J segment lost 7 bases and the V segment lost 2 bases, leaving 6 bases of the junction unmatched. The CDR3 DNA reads TGTGCCAGCAGCTTCCCAGACAGGGCGAACACCATATATTTT. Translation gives CASSFPDRANTIYF.

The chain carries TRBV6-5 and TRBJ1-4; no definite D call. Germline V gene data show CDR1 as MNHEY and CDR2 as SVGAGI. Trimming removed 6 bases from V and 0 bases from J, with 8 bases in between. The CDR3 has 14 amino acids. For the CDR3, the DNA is TGTGCCAGCAGGCGATTTGCAACTAATGAAAAACTGTTTTTT. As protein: CASRRFATNEKLFF.

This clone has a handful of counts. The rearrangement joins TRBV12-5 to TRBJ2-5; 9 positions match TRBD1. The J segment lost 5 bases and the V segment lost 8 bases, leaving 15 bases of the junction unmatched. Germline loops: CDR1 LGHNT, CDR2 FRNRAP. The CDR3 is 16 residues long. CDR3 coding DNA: TGTGCTAGTCAAACCTTGACAGGGGGAAAGAAGGAGACCCAGTACTTC. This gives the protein CASQTLTGGKKETQYF.

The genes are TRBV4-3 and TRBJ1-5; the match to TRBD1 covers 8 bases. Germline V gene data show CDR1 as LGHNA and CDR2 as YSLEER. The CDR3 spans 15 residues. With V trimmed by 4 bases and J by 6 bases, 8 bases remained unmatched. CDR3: CASSLQDRDGQPQHF. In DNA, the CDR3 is TGCGCCAGCAGCCTACAGGACAGGGACGGTCAGCCCCAGCATTTT.

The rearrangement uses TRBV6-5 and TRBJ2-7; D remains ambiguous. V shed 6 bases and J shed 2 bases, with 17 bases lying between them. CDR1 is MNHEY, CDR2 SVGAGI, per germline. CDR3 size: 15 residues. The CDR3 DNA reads TGTGCCAGCAGCCGGTCCCAGCCGCCAGCCTACGAGCAGTACTTC. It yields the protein CASSRSQPPAYEQYF.

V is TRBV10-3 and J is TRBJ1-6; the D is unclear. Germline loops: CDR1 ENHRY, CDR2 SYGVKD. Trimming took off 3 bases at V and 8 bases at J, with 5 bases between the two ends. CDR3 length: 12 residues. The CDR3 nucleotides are TGTGCCATCAGTGAACCCCATTCACCCCTCCACTTT. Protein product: CAISEPHSPLHF.